Shown below are 20 T cell receptor beta chains from a single sample sequenced in a study of identical twins. TCRdb re-called the 5' RACE reads through MiXCR, storing one row per CDR3 protein. This sample carries about 550,000 distinct CDR3 sequences, around 22% of them seen once, and the ten largest clones take approximately 0.5%. These data also featured in a second study, about yellow fever vaccine responses in identical twins.

Sequenced material: CD4+ T cells sorted from blood. The receptor set was obtained from a young woman in good health.

This clonotype occurred a few times. The chain recombines TRBV20-1 with TRBJ2-7, with 7 bases lining up with TRBD1. Germline V gives CDR1 DFQATT, CDR2 SNEGSKA (reference sequence). J was trimmed by 3 bases and V by 2 bases; bases with no gene match: 4. This CDR3 is 13 amino acids long. CDR3: CSARQGDDYEQYF. In nucleotides, the CDR3 is TGCAGTGCTAGACAGGGGGACGACTACGAGCAGTACTTC.

This clonotype has just a few counts. CDR3 DNA sequence: TGTGCCAGCAGTGAGCAAGGAGTGGGTCTGCTGTTTTTT. Translating gives CASSEQGVGLLFF. This chain uses TRBV6-1 with TRBJ2-2; D is unresolved. This CDR3 has 13 amino acids. Trimming left V 3 bases short and J 13 bases short, with 15 bases between. Germline CDR1 and CDR2: MNHNS and SASEGT.

This clonotype turned up a few times. This sequence joins TRBV20-1 and TRBJ2-1, with D perhaps TRBD2 (6 bases). Trimming pared 3 bases from V and 7 bases from J, leaving 22 bases between. Germline V gene lookup returns CDR1 DFQATT and CDR2 SNEGSKA (reference sequence). This CDR3 spans 16 amino acids. The CDR3 region has the DNA TGCAGTGCTAGGGGTCTGGGCCTCCTCCGGGGGAATGAGCAGTTCTTC. It yields the protein CSARGLGLLRGNEQFF.

This clonotype turned up a few times. This sequence joins TRBV20-1 and TRBJ2-5; 7 positions match TRBD1. CDR3 length: 16 amino acids. After removal of 0 bases from V and 5 bases from J, the junction contained 12 bases not matched to a gene. Germline lookup yields CDR1 DFQATT and CDR2 SNEGSKA (reference sequence). CDR3 sequence reads: CSARDLVRGLSETQYF. CDR3 nucleotide sequence: TGCAGTGCTAGAGATTTAGTGAGGGGGCTGTCGGAGACCCAGTACTTC.

This chain connects TRBV20-1 to TRBJ2-1, with 9 bases identical to TRBD2. The CDR3 extends over 15 amino acids. After removal of 4 bases from V and 7 bases from J, the junction contained 11 bases not matched to a gene. Germline loops: CDR1 DFQATT, CDR2 SNEGSKA (reference sequence). CDR3 amino acids: CSATPLAGIGNEQFF. In DNA, the CDR3 is TGCAGTGCTACCCCCCTAGCGGGAATCGGAAATGAGCAGTTCTTC.

The chain links TRBV19 to TRBJ2-7, with 9 bases that match TRBD2. Germline values: CDR1 LNHDA, CDR2 SQIVND (reference sequence). The V gene end was trimmed by 2 bases and the J gene end by 6 bases; junction bases not matched to a gene: 5. This CDR3 comprises 14 residues. The CDR3 here is CASSIRREGLEQYF. For the CDR3, the DNA is TGTGCCAGTAGTATACGGCGGGAGGGCCTCGAGCAGTACTTC.

V gene TRBV10-3 combines with J gene TRBJ2-1; no definite D call. V was clipped by 0 bases and J by 6 bases, with 9 bases between them. The germline V gene has CDR1 ENHRY and CDR2 SYGVKD. The CDR3 has 14 residues. Here the CDR3 reads CAISESTAANEQFF. CDR3 coding DNA: TGTGCCATCAGTGAGTCGACTGCTGCCAATGAGCAGTTCTTC.

This chain connects TRBV7-9 to TRBJ2-7; TRBD2 might be the D (6 bases). The CDR3 loop spans 12 amino acids. Germline V lookup: CDR1 SEHNR, CDR2 FQNEAQ (reference sequence). Trimming stripped 5 bases from V and 6 bases from J, with 11 bases between. Here the CDR3 reads CASSIGTPEQYV. CDR3 DNA: TGTGCCAGCAGCATAGGGACTCCCGAGCAGTACGTC.

This clonotype has a handful of counts. This chain links TRBV19 with TRBJ1-2, with a tentative D call TRBD1 (5 bases). The CDR3 spans 14 residues. CDR1 and CDR2 from the germline V gene are LNHDA and SQIVND (reference sequence). The ends were cut back, 3 bases at V and 8 bases at J, with 16 bases in the middle. In nucleotides, the CDR3 is TGTGCCAGTAGTATTGGGGCAGGGTTCGACGGCTACACCTTC. Protein product: CASSIGAGFDGYTF.

The J gene is TRBJ2-5, the V gene TRBV7-8; 11 bases align to TRBD2. Looked up from germline, CDR1 is SGHVS and CDR2 is FQNEAQ. V shed 3 bases and J 9 bases; nucleotides not matched to a gene: 9. The CDR3 covers 15 residues. CDR3 residues: CASSFPTSGGGAQYF. In DNA form, the CDR3 reads TGTGCCAGCAGCTTCCCCACTAGCGGGGGAGGGGCCCAGTACTTC.

The rearrangement uses TRBV4-1 and TRBJ2-7, with 8 bases that match TRBD2. Germline CDR1 and CDR2: MGHRA and YSYEKL. The junction had 6 bases not matched to a gene; V was cut back by 1 base and J by 1 base. The CDR3 has 16 residues. CDR3: CASSQVGRVRSYEQYF. Written as DNA, the CDR3 is TGCGCCAGCAGCCAAGTCGGGAGGGTAAGGTCCTACGAGCAGTACTTC.

This clonotype was counted between two and nine times. This sequence joins TRBV28 and TRBJ1-2, with 11 bases matching TRBD1. The trim removed 6 bases at V and 6 bases at J, leaving 6 bases unmatched. There are 14 residues in the CDR3. The V gene's germline CDR1 is MDHEN and CDR2 SYDVKM. In nucleotides, the CDR3 is TGTGCCAGCAGCCCAGGACAGGGGGCCCATGGCTACACCTTC. This gives the protein CASSPGQGAHGYTF.

The V gene is TRBV5-1, the J gene TRBJ2-3, with TRBD2 identical over 10 bases. The CDR3 is 17 residues long. Germline loops: CDR1 SGHRS, CDR2 YFSETQ. V gave up 3 bases and J gave up 1 base; unmatched junction bases: 8. CDR3 sequence reads: CASSSWTSGARTDTQYF. CDR3 sequence (DNA): TGCGCCAGCAGCTCCTGGACTAGCGGAGCCCGCACAGATACGCAGTATTTT.

V and J are TRBV16 and TRBJ2-1; D is unclear. The germline V gene has CDR1 KGHSY and CDR2 FQNENV. This CDR3 contains 13 residues. V lost 2 bases and J lost 8, with 10 bases in between. CDR3: CASSQTATDEQFF. The CDR3, as DNA: TGTGCCAGCAGCCAAACGGCGACTGATGAGCAGTTCTTC.

This clonotype was seen more than once but under ten times. The chain uses TRBV18 and TRBJ2-7; no reliable D call. V lost 5 bases to trimming and J lost 4 bases, with 18 bases between them. The CDR3 totals 15 residues. Per the germline V gene, CDR1 is KGHSH and CDR2 is LQKENI. This chain's CDR3 is CASSSASGFGYEQYF. The CDR3 region has the DNA TGTGCCAGCTCATCGGCCAGTGGTTTTGGGTACGAGCAGTACTTC. The full variable domain, in which reference TRBV18 and TRBJ2-7 provide the parts outside the CDR3, is NAGVMQNPRHLVRRRGQEARLRCSPMKGHSHVYWYRQLPEEGLKFMVYLQKENIIDESGMPKERFSAEFPKEGPSILRIQQVVRGDSAAYFCASSSASGFGYEQYFGPGTRLTVT.

J is TRBJ2-2 and V is TRBV20-1, with D possibly matching TRBD1 (5 bases). The CDR3 length is 16 residues. Germline CDR1 DFQATT, CDR2 SNEGSKA (reference sequence). Trimming took 0 bases from V and 1 from J, leaving 12 bases between them. The CDR3 here is CSARDPGRGNTGELFF. CDR3 in DNA: TGCAGTGCTAGAGACCCTGGTAGGGGGAACACCGGGGAGCTGTTTTTT.

The V gene is TRBV11-2, the J gene TRBJ2-7, with D possibly matching TRBD2 (6 bases). Germline V gene data show CDR1 as SGHAT and CDR2 as FQNNGV. The V end lost 6 bases, the J end lost 0 bases, and 12 bases lay between the germline ends. This CDR3 spans 14 amino acids. The CDR3 spells CASSSGEYSYEQYF. In DNA form, the CDR3 reads TGTGCCAGCAGTTCGGGGGAATACTCCTACGAGCAGTACTTC.

This clonotype turned up a few times. The V gene is TRBV28, the J gene TRBJ1-3, with D perhaps TRBD1 (6 bases). The CDR3 is 15 amino acids. V lost 6 bases to trimming and J lost 0 bases, with 12 bases between them. Germline V gene data show CDR1 as MDHEN and CDR2 as SYDVKM. The CDR3 here is CASSPGQTSGNTIYF. CDR3 DNA: TGTGCCAGCAGCCCAGGACAGACCTCTGGAAACACCATATATTTT.

This chain links TRBV5-5 with TRBJ1-3; D is undetermined. The CDR3 spans 15 residues. CDR1 is SGHKS and CDR2 is YYEKEE in the germline V gene (reference sequence). Trimming took off 4 bases at V and 1 base at J, with 12 bases between the two ends. DNA for the CDR3: TGTGCCAGCAGCACCCACCCGGGGTCTGGAAACACCATATATTTT. This codes for CASSTHPGSGNTIYF. Variable domain in full (rest from reference TRBV5-5 and TRBJ1-3): DAGVTQSPTHLIKTRGQQVTLRCSPISGHKSVSWYQQVLGQGPQFIFQYYEKEERGRGNFPDRFSARQFPNYSSELNVNALLLGDSALYLCASSTHPGSGNTIYFGEGSWLTVV.

V is TRBV10-3 and J is TRBJ2-5, with no clear D. V lost 0 bases and J 5 bases, leaving 19 bases between the germline ends. This CDR3 is built from 17 residues. Per germline, CDR1 ENHRY and CDR2 SYGVKD. CDR3 nucleotides: TGTGCCATCAGTGAGTCGAGAGTCCTGGCCCTCGCGGAGACCCAGTACTTC. Translating it yields CAISESRVLALAETQYF.